This T cell receptor (beta chain) was sequenced for a study of T cells in narcolepsy. The ends were cut back, 6 bases at V and 7 bases at J, with 15 bases in the middle. The CDR3 length is 14 residues. Germline loops: CDR1 MNHEY, CDR2 SMNVEV (reference sequence). In its sample, this clone is medium-sized (0.01 to 0.1%). Its antigen is unidentified. General study results and limits: In some patient and control memory CD4+ samples, autoreactive clones were absent. Autoreactive HCRT-specific and TRIB2-specific clonotypes were marked in same-patient CSF-versus-blood CD4+ comparisons.

Sequenced by immunoSEQ multiplex PCR; TCRdb stores in-frame clones only, minus some. Among about 25,000 clones listed, almost 85% were seen once. The TCR was taken from a human donor with narcolepsy. This chain uses TRBV27 with TRBJ1-4; a possible D gene is TRBD1 (5 bases). Input material: CD45RA- memory CD4+ T cells from PBMCs. The CDR3 bases are TGTGCCAGCAGATCCCAGGGTTCCCGTGAAAAACTGTTTTTT. The encoded protein is CASRSQGSREKLFF.